The source of this TCR beta chain is a study of T cells in Graves' hyperthyroidism and ophthalmopathy. Whole-study results and caveats: Also found in blood were most expanded thyroid clonotypes above 0.001.

V was clipped by 6 bases and J by 7 bases; unmatched bases: 11. In germline, CDR1 is MDHEN, CDR2 SYDVKM. This CDR3 has 16 amino acids. Fresh 10 ml peripheral blood yielded PBMCs. TCR beta CDR3 region amplification was performed from RNA transcripts. Using the HTBI primer set, a first-round RT-PCR was run on the TCR CDR3. Via MiXCR, TCRdb re-called the multiplex PCR reads, giving one row per CDR3 protein. This sample carries 300,000 to 400,000 distinct CDR3 sequences, 21% of them seen once, and the ten largest clones take 50%. This clonotype was counted between two and nine times. Its antigen is still unknown.

Input material: blood. V usage is TRBV28 and J usage is TRBJ1-6; the match to TRBD1 covers 8 bases. The receptor's source is a woman aged 50 to 65 with Graves' hyperthyroidism. CDR3 amino acids: CASSPGGDRPNSPLHF. CDR3 sequence (DNA): TGTGCCAGCAGCCCGGGAGGGGACAGGCCCAATTCACCCCTCCACTTT.